These 10 T cell receptor beta chains were all obtained from the same sample, sequenced in a study of vaccination effects on CD4 cells after COVID-19. Sequencing in the ViraFEST assay came after antigen-specific CD4+ T cells had been expanded with viral peptide pools, which were used to stimulate PBMC. CD4+ T cell isolation took place after 10 days of culture. Antigens of these TCRs are unknown. Sequencing used immunoSEQ multiplex PCR; TCRdb keeps in-frame clones, though not all of them. The sample has around 11,000 clones, roughly 70% seen once. This specimen consisted of CD4+ T cells from PBMCs cultured with HCoV-229E spike peptides, obtained before COVID-19 vaccination. The source is a human donor who received a COVID-19 vaccine.

The rearrangement joins TRBV11-3 to TRBJ2-2; D is undetermined. The CDR3 is made up of 17 amino acids. The ends were cut back, 5 bases at V and 1 base at J, with 17 bases in the middle. Per germline, CDR1 SGHNT and CDR2 YENEEA. CDR3 region: CASSDRKRDGNTGELFF. CDR3 bases: TGTGCCAGCAGCGATCGGAAGCGAGACGGGAACACCGGGGAGCTGTTTTTT.

V usage is TRBV6-5 and J usage is TRBJ2-5; D might be TRBD2 (5 bases). The CDR3 runs to 14 residues. Trimming removed 2 bases at V and 1 base at J, with 8 bases between. CDR1 and CDR2 from the germline V gene are MNHEY and SVGAGI. The CDR3 coding sequence is TGTGCCAGCAGTTACAACGGGGTCCAAGAGACCCAGTACTTC. Translating gives CASSYNGVQETQYF.

The chain links TRBV19 to TRBJ1-1; 9 bases match TRBD1. CDR1 and CDR2 (germline): LNHDA, SQIVND (reference sequence). The CDR3 loop spans 13 amino acids. V was pared by 0 bases and J by 7 bases, with 0 bases of the junction left unmatched. CDR3 in amino acids: CASSIEGQGEAFF. The DNA of the CDR3 is TGTGCCAGTAGTATAGAGGGACAGGGTGAAGCTTTCTTT.

The chain recombines TRBV4-1 with TRBJ1-4; 9 bases match TRBD1. There are 15 residues in the CDR3. Germline V CDR1 and CDR2: MGHRA, YSYEKL. V lost 1 base, J lost 10 bases, and 7 bases stayed unmatched. CDR3 sequence reads: CASSQGTGAAGKLFF. CDR3 DNA: TGCGCCAGCAGCCAAGGGACAGGGGCCGCCGGAAAACTGTTTTTT.

This chain links TRBV2 with TRBJ2-5; D not certain. The germline V and J ends were trimmed by 2 bases and 5 bases, with 3 bases remaining between them. Germline-derived CDR1 and CDR2 are SNHLY and FYNNEI. The CDR3 length is 11 residues. In DNA form, the CDR3 reads TGTGCCAGCAGTGAATTGGAGACCCAGTACTTC. Translating it yields CASSELETQYF.

V gene TRBV11-2 combines with J gene TRBJ2-7; either TRBD1 or TRBD2 may fit D (5 bases each). V gave up 2 bases and J gave up 2 bases, with 13 bases separating them. The length of the CDR3 is 15 residues. The germline gives CDR1 SGHAT, CDR2 FQNNGV. CDR3 nucleotides: TGTGCCAGCAGCTTACATCCGAGGGGACCCTACGAGCAGTACTTC. Translating gives CASSLHPRGPYEQYF.

The chain couples TRBV4-1 to TRBJ2-3; either TRBD1 or TRBD2 may fit D (5 bases each). The CDR3 sequence is 15 residues long. Germline values: CDR1 MGHRA, CDR2 YSYEKL. Trimming left V 4 bases short and J 2 bases short, with 13 bases between. CDR3 DNA sequence: TGCGCCAGCAGCCGAACCGGGACCTTCACAGATACGCAGTATTTT. Translating gives CASSRTGTFTDTQYF.

The rearrangement links TRBV6-1 to TRBJ2-1, with 9 bases fitting TRBD2. V was pared by 2 bases and J by 16 bases, with 12 bases of the junction left unmatched. There are 14 residues in the CDR3. Germline V gives CDR1 MNHNS, CDR2 SASEGT. In DNA form, the CDR3 reads TGTGCCAGCAGTGAAAAGGGTGTGTCTAGCGGGAAATTCTTC. It codes for CASSEKGVSSGKFF.

The chain carries TRBV18 and TRBJ1-2, with D maybe TRBD1 (6 bases). Trimming cost V 5 bases and J 1 base, with 11 bases left between them. The CDR3 has 14 amino acids. Germline V CDR1 and CDR2: KGHSH, LQKENI. The CDR3 sequence is CASSGTLNNYGYTF. The CDR3 DNA reads as TGTGCCAGCTCAGGGACACTGAATAACTATGGCTACACCTTC. The full variable domain, completed using reference TRBV18 and TRBJ1-2, is NAGVMQNPRHLVRRRGQEARLRCSPMKGHSHVYWYRQLPEEGLKFMVYLQKENIIDESGMPKERFSAEFPKEGPSILRIQQVVRGDSAAYFCASSGTLNNYGYTFGSGTRLTVV.

The chain employs TRBV10-3 and TRBJ1-6; 7 bases line up with TRBD1. V was pared by 5 bases and J by 7 bases, with 11 bases of the junction left unmatched. Looked up from germline, CDR1 is ENHRY and CDR2 is SYGVKD. CDR3 length: 16 amino acids. The CDR3 is CAISPKTGTANSPLHF. CDR3 DNA: TGTGCCATCAGTCCCAAGACCGGGACAGCCAATTCACCCCTCCACTTT.